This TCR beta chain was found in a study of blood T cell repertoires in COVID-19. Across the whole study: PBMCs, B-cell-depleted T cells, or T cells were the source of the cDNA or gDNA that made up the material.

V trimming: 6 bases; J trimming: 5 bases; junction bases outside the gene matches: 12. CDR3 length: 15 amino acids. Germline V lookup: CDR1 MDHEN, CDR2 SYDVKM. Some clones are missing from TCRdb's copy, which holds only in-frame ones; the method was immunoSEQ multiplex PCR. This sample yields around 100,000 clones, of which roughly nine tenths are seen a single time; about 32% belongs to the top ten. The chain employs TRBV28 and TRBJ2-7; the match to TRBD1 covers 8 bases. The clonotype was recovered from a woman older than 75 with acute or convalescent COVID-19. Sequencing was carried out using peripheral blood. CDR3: CASRSTGGRTDEQYF. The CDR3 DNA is TGTGCCAGCAGGTCAACAGGGGGGCGAACCGACGAGCAGTACTTC.